This paragraph covers one T cell receptor (beta chain) sequence. The target antigen is unknown. In replicate PCRs of sorted subsets, approximately 200 ng DNA, some 28,000 T cell genomes, was used. This table comes from immunoSEQ multiplex PCR, and its TCRdb copy is limited to in-frame clones, with some not included. The data contain under 1,100,000 clones, roughly 70% of them singletons. Trimming left V 3 bases short and J 0 bases short, with 5 bases between. This CDR3 contains 13 residues. Looked up from germline, CDR1 is MGHDK and CDR2 is SYGVNS. This sample was taken from a study of shared clonotypes between healthy human individuals. Across the study: Three plates were used per donor for CD4 naive, three for CD4 memory, two for CD8 naive and one for CD8 memory. Regarding the study as a whole: Sampling included only blood; tissue repertoires likely differ.

Researchers partitioned CD4+ cells into CD45RA+ naive and CD45RA-negative memory subsets. This rearrangement joins TRBV25-1 to TRBJ2-5; no definite D call. The sample comprised memory CD4+ T cells sorted from blood. Noted subset: CD45RA-negative fraction. The origin of this receptor is a man younger than 30 in good health. The chain's CDR3 is CASSDFYQETQYF. CDR3 DNA: TGTGCCAGCAGTGACTTCTACCAAGAGACCCAGTACTTC.